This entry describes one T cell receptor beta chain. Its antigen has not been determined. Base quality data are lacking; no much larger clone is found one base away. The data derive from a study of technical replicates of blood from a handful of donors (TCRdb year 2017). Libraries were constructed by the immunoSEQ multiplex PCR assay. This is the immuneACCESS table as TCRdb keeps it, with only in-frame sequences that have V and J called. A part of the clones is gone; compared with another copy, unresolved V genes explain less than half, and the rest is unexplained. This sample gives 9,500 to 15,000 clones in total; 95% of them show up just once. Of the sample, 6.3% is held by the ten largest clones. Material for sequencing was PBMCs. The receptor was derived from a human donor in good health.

The DNA sequence reads TGTGCCAGTAGTATAAGCGCGGGAGATTGGGGTGAGCAGTTCTTC. The resulting protein is CASSISAGDWGEQFF. The sequence joins TRBV19 to TRBJ2-1; TRBD2 fits 7 bases in the junction. Taken from cysteine to phenylalanine, the CDR3 has 15 residues. The sequence is cut down to CDR3 DNA, 45 bases in frame from base 1. Trimming leaves V shorter by 2 bases and J shorter by 9 bases, with the junction holding 10 bases beyond the gene matches. CDR1 LNHDA and CDR2 SQIVND are derived from the germline V gene (reference sequence).